This T cell receptor (beta chain) came from a study of OX40 agonist ivuxolimab in advanced cancers. The timepoints at which blood was sampled were baseline, cycle 4 day 1, and cycle 7 day 1. Per the germline V gene, CDR1 is LNHDA and CDR2 is SQIVND (reference sequence). Trimming at V came to 1 base and at J to 5 bases, leaving 10 bases not matched to a gene. The CDR3 has 16 amino acids. Whole-study results and caveats: Expanded clones tended on average to be more numerous among CD8+ T cells than CD4+. Not determined was the antigen specificity of the expanded peripheral T cells. The study observed clonal expansion of CD4+ and CD8+ blood T cells by week 6 at 0.1 to 3.0 mg/kg.

To note about this clone: The antigen remains unidentified.

Produced via immunoSEQ multiplex PCR; TCRdb's table is partial and in-frame only. The data show tens of thousands of clones, with roughly nine tenths seen just once and over 9% held by the top ten. Sequenced here: CD4+ or CD8+ T cells sorted from blood, sampled in a trial of the OX40 agonist ivuxolimab. The receptor comes from an adult with an advanced solid tumor such as melanoma, head and neck, liver or kidney cancer. The J gene is TRBJ2-7, the V gene TRBV19; 8 bases align to TRBD2. This CDR3 reads CASSIGLGLGSHEQYF. Written as DNA, the CDR3 is TGTGCCAGTAGTATAGGATTGGGACTAGGTTCCCACGAGCAGTACTTC. Drawing the rest from reference TRBV19 and TRBJ2-7, the complete variable domain is DGGITQSPKYLFRKEGQNVTLSCEQNLNHDAMYWYRQDPGQGLRLIYYSQIVNDFQKGDIAEGYSVSREKKESFPLTVTSAQKNPTAFYLCASSIGLGLGSHEQYFGPGTRLTVT.